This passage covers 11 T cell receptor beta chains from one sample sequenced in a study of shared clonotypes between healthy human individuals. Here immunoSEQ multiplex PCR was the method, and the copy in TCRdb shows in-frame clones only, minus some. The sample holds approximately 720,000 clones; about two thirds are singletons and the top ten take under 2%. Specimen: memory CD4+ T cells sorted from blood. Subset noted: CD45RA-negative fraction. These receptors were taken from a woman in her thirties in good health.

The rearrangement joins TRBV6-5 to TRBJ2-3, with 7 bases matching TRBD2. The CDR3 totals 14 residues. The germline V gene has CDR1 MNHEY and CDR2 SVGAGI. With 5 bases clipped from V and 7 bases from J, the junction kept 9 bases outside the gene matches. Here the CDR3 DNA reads TGTGCCAGCAGTCCTGGACTAGGTTGGAATACGCAGTATTTT. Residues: CASSPGLGWNTQYF.

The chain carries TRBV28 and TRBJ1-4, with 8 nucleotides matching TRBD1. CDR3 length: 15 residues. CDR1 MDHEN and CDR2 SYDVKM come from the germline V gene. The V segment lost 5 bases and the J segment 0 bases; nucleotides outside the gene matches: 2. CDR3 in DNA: TGTGCCAGCAGTAGGACAGGGTCAACTAATGAAAAACTGTTTTTT. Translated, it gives CASSRTGSTNEKLFF.

CDR3 sequence (DNA): TGTGCCAGCAATCCGGGACAGGGGAACTACGAGCAGTACTTC. Residues: CASNPGQGNYEQYF. The chain couples TRBV2 to TRBJ2-7, with 10 bases lining up with TRBD1. This CDR3 spans 14 amino acids. Germline V lookup: CDR1 SNHLY, CDR2 FYNNEI. Trimming removed 7 bases from V and 3 bases from J; junction bases left unmatched: 6.

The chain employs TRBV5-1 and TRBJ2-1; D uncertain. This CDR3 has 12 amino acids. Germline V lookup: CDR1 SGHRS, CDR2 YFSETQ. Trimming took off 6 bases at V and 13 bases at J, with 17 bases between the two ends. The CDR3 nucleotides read TGCGCCAGCACCCCTCCGGGCCCGGAACAGTTCTTC. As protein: CASTPPGPEQFF.

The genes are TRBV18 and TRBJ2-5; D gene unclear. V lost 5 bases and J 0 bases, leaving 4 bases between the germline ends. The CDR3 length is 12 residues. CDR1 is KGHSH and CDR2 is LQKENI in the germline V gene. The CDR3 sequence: CASSTDQETQYF. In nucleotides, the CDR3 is TGTGCCAGCTCAACCGACCAAGAGACCCAGTACTTC. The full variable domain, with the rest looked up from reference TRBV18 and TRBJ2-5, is NAGVMQNPRHLVRRRGQEARLRCSPMKGHSHVYWYRQLPEEGLKFMVYLQKENIIDESGMPKERFSAEFPKEGPSILRIQQVVRGDSAAYFCASSTDQETQYFGPGTRLLVL.

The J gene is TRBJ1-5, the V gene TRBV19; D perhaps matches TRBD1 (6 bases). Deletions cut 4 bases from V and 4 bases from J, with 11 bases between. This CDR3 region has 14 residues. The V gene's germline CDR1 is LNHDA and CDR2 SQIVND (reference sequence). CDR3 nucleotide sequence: TGTGCCAGTAGTAGGGGACATCAGAATCAGCCCCAGCATTTT. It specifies CASSRGHQNQPQHF. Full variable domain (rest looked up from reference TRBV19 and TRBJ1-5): DGGITQSPKYLFRKEGQNVTLSCEQNLNHDAMYWYRQDPGQGLRLIYYSQIVNDFQKGDIAEGYSVSREKKESFPLTVTSAQKNPTAFYLCASSRGHQNQPQHFGDGTRLSIL.

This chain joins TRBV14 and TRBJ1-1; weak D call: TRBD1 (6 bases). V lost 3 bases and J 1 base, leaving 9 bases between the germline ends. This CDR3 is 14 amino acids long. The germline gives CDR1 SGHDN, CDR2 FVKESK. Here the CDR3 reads CASSQRTANTEAFF. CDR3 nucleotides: TGTGCCAGCAGCCAGAGGACAGCGAACACTGAAGCTTTCTTT.

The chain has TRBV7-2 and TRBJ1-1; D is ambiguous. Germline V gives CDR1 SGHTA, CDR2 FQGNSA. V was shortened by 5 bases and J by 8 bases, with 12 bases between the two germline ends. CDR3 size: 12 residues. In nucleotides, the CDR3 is TGTGCCAGCAGCCGAAATGCAGAAGAAGCTTTCTTT. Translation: CASSRNAEEAFF.

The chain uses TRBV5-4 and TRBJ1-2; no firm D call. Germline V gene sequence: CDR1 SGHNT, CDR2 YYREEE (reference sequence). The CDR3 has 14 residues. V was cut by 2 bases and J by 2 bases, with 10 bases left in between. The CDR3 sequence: CASSFMVGNYGYTF. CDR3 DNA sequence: TGTGCCAGCAGCTTCATGGTTGGGAACTATGGCTACACCTTC.

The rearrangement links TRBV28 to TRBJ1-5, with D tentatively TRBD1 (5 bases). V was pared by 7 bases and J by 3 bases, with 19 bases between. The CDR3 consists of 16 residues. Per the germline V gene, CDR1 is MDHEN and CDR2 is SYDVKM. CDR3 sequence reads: CASTSSGLSLNQPQHF. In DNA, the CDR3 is TGTGCCAGCACGAGCTCGGGACTGTCTCTCAATCAGCCCCAGCATTTT. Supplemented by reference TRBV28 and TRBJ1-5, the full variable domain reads DVKVTQSSRYLVKRTGEKVFLECVQDMDHENMFWYRQDPGLGLRLIYFSYDVKMKEKGDIPEGYSVSREKKERFSLILESASTNQTSMYLCASTSSGLSLNQPQHFGDGTRLSIL.

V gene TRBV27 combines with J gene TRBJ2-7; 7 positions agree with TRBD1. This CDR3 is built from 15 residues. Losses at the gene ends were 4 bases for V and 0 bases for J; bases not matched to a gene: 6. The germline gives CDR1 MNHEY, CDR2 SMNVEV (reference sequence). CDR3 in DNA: TGTGCCAGCAGTTGGGGCAGGGGGAGCTCCTACGAGCAGTACTTC. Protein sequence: CASSWGRGSSYEQYF.